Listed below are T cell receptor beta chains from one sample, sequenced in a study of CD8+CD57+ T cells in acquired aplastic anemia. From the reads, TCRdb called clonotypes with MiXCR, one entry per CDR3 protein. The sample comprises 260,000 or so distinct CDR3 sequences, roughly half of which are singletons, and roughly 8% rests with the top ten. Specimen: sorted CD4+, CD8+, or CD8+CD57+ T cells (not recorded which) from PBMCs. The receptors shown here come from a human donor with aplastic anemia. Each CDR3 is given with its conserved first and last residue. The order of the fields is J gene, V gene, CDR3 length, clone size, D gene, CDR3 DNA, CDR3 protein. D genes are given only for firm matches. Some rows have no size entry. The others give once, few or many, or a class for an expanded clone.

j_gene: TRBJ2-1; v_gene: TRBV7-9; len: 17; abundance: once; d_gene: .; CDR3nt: TGTGCCAGCAGCCTGTTTAGCAGGATTACTCCCTACAATGAGCAGTTCTTC; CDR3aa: CASSLFSRITPYNEQFF
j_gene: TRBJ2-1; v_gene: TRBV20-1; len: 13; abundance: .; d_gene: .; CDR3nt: TGCAGTGCTAGAGAGGCCGATTATAATGAGCAGTTCTTC; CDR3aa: CSAREADYNEQFF
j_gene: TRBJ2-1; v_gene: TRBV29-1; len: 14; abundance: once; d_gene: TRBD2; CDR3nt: TGCAGCGCCCCGACTAGCGGGGGGTACAATGAGCAGTTCTTC; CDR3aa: CSAPTSGGYNEQFF
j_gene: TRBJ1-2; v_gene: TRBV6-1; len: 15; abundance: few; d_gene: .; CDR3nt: TGTGCCAGCAGCGCCCGACAGATTACTAACTATGGCTACACCTTC; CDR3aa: CASSARQITNYGYTF
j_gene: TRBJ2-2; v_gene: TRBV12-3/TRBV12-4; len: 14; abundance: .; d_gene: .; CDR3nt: TGTGCCAGCAGTAGGAGCACGAACACCGGGGAGCTGTTTTTT; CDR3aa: CASSRSTNTGELFF
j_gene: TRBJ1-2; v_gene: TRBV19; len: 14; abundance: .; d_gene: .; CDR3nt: TGTGCCAGCCGACGGGGGGGCGCGACCTATGGCTACACCTTC; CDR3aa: CASRRGGATYGYTF
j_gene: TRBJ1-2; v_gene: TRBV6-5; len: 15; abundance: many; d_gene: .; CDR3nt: TGTGCCAGCAGTACTCAGGACAGCCGGGGCTATGGCTACACCTTC; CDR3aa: CASSTQDSRGYGYTF
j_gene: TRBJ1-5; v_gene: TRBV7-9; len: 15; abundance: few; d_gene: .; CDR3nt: TGTGCCAGCAGCTTAGTCGGGGCAGGCAATCAGCCCCAGCATTTT; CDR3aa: CASSLVGAGNQPQHF
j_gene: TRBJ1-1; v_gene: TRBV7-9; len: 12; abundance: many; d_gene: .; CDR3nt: TGTGCCAGCAGCTTAATAAGCCCTGAAGCTTTCTTT; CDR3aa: CASSLISPEAFF
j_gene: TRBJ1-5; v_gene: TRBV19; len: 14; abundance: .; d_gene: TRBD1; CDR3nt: TGTGCCAGTAGTCCCCGACAGGGAGTTCAGCCCCAGCATTTT; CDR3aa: CASSPRQGVQPQHF
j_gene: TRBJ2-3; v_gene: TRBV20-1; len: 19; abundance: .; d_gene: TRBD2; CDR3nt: TGCAGTGCTAGGACGCTCATTGGGACTAGCGGGAGGGCCGCAGATACGCAGTATTTT; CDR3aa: CSARTLIGTSGRAADTQYF
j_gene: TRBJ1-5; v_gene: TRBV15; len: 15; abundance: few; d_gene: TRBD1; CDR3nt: TGTGCCACCAGCACGACAGGGGATAGCAATCAGCCCCAGCATTTT; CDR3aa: CATSTTGDSNQPQHF
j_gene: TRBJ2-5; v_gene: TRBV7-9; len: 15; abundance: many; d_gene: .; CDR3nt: TGTGCCAGCAGCTCTCTACAACGGGTCGGGGAGACCCAGTACTTC; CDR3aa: CASSSLQRVGETQYF
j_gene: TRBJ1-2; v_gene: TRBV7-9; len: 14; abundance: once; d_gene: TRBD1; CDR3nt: TGTGCCAGCAGCCTTAGCGGGGACAGGGAGGGCTACACCTTC; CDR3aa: CASSLSGDREGYTF
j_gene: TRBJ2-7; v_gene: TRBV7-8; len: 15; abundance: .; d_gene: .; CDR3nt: TGTGCCAGCAGCTTGGATTCAGGCGATCCCTACGAGCAGTACTTC; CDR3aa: CASSLDSGDPYEQYF
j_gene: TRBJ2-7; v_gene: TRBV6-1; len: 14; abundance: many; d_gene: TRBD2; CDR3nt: TGTGCCAGCGTGACCCGGGAGGGTGGATACGAGCAGTACTTC; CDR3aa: CASVTREGGYEQYF
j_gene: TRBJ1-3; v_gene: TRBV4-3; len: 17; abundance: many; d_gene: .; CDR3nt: TGCGCCAGCAGCCAAGGTCTAAACGGGCCCTCTGGAAACACCATATATTTT; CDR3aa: CASSQGLNGPSGNTIYF
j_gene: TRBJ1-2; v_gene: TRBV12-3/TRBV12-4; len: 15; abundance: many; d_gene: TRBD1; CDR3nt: TGTGCCAGCAGGGCACAGGGGGCAATTAACTATGGCTACACCTTC; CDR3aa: CASRAQGAINYGYTF
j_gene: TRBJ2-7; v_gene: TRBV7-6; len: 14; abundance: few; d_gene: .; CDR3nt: TGTGCCAGCAGCCCGTCCGGGACTGAATACGAGCAGTACTTC; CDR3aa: CASSPSGTEYEQYF
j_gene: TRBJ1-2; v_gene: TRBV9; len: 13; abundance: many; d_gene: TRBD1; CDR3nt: TGTGCCAGCAGCGCACGGGACAGGGTCGGCTACACCTTC; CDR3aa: CASSARDRVGYTF
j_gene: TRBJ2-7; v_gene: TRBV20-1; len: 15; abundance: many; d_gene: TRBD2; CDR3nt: TGCAGTGCTAGAGGAACTAGCGGGGACTCCTACGAGCAGTACTTC; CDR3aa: CSARGTSGDSYEQYF
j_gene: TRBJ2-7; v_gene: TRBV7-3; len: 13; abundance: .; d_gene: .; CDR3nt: TGTGCCAGCAGCTTAGGGCGGTCCTACGAGCAGCACTTC; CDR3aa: CASSLGRSYEQHF
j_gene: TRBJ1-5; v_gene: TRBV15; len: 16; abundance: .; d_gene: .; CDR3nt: TGTGCCACCAGCAGAGATCGAGGCGGTGGCAATCAGCCCCAGCATTTT; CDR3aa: CATSRDRGGGNQPQHF
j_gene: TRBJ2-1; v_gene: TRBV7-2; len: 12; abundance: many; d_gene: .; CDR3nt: TGTGCCAGCAGCCTACAGGGCCTTGAGCAGTTCTTC; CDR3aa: CASSLQGLEQFF
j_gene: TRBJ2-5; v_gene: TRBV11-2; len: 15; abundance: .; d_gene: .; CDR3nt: TGTGCCAGCAGCTTGGAGTGGGGCCGGCTGGAGACCCAGTACTTC; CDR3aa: CASSLEWGRLETQYF
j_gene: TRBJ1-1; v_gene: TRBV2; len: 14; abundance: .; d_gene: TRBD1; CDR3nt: TGTGCCAGCAGAGCCGACAGGGGGACCACTGAAGCTTTCTTT; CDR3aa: CASRADRGTTEAFF
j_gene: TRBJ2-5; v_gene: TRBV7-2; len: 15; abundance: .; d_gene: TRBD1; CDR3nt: TGTGCCAGCAGGACCCAGGGGGCATTCGGGGAGACCCAGTACTTC; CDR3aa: CASRTQGAFGETQYF
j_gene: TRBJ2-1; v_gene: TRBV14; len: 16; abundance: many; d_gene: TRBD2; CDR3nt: TGTGCCAGCAGCCCAGTAGGGGCGGGAGGGGACAATGAGCAGTTCTTC; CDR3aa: CASSPVGAGGDNEQFF
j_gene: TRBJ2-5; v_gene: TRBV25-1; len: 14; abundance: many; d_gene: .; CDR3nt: TGTGCCAGCAGTTATACACAGGGTCGGAAGACCCAGTACTTC; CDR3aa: CASSYTQGRKTQYF
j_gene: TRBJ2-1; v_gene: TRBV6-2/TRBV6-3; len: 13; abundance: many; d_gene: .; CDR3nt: TGTGCCAGCAGTTACGCATTGTACAATGAGCAGTTCTTC; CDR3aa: CASSYALYNEQFF
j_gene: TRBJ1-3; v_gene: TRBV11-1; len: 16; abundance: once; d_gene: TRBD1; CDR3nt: TGTGCCAGCAGCGGCGACAGGGGATTTTCTGGAAACACCATATATTTT; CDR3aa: CASSGDRGFSGNTIYF
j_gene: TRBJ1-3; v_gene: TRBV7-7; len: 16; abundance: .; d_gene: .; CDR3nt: TGTGCTAGCAAAAGAGTGACAGGCCTATCCGGAAACACCATATATTTT; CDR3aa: CASKRVTGLSGNTIYF
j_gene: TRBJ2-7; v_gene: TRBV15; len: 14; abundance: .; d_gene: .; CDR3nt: TGTGCCACCAGCATTAATGGGCCGAGCTACGAGCAGTACTTC; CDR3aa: CATSINGPSYEQYF
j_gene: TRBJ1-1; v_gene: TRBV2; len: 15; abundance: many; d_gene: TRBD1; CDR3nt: TGTGCCAGCAAGGGACAGGGGGGAATGGCCACTGAAGCTTTCTTT; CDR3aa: CASKGQGGMATEAFF
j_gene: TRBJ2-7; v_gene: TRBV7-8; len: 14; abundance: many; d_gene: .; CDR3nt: TGTGCCAGCAGCTTAGAGGGACGGGACTACGAGCAGTACTTC; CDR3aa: CASSLEGRDYEQYF
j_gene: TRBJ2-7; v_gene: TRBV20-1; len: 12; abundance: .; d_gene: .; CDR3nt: TGCAGTGCTAGAGTTGGGGGGTACGAGCAGTACTTC; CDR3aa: CSARVGGYEQYF
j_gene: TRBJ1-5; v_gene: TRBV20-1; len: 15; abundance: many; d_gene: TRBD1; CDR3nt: TGCAGTGCTAGAGCCCGGGACAGAAGCAATCAGCCCCAGCATTTT; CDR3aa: CSARARDRSNQPQHF
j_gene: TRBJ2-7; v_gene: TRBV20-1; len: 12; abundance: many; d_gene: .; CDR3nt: TGCAGTGCTAAGAGGTTCACCTACGAGCAGTACTTC; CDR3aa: CSAKRFTYEQYF
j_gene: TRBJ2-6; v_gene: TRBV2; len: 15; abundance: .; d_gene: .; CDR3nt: TGTGCCAGCAGTGAAAGGAGGGGCGGGGCCAACGTCCTGACTTTC; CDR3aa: CASSERRGGANVLTF
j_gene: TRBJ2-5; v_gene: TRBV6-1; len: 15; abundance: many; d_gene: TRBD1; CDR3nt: TGTGCCAGCACCCCTGGAGGACAGGGGAGTGAGACCCAGTACTTC; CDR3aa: CASTPGGQGSETQYF
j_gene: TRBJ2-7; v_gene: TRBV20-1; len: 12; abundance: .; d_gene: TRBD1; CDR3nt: TGCAGTGCTAGAGTAGAGGGACAGGGGGCGCACTTC; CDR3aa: CSARVEGQGAHF
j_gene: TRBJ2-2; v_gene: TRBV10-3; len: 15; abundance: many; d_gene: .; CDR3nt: TGTGCCATCAGTGGCCCGGACGCGAACACCGGGGAGCTGTTTTTT; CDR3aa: CAISGPDANTGELFF
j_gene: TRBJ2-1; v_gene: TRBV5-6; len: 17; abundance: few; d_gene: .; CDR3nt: TGTGCCAGCAGCTTTATTAACGGGGGGCGGGGAAGCAGTGAGCAGTTCTTC; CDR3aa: CASSFINGGRGSSEQFF
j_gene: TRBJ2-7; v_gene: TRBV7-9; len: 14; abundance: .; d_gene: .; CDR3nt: TGTGCCAGCACCAACCGGGACAAGGCCTACGAGCAGTACTTC; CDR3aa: CASTNRDKAYEQYF
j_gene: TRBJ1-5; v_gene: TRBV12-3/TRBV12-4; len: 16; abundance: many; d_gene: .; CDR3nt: TGTGCCAGCAGCCCCTTGCGTCACGGGCGCAATCAGCCCCAGCATTTT; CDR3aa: CASSPLRHGRNQPQHF
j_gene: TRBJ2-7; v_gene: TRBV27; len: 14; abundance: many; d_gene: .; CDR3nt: TGTGCCAGCAGTTTATCGTCGTTAAGATACGAGCAGTACTTC; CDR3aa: CASSLSSLRYEQYF
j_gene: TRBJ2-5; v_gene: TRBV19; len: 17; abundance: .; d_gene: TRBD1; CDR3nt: TGTGCCAGTAGGCCCAGTCATGGCAGCACAGGGGTAGAGACCCAGTACTTC; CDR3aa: CASRPSHGSTGVETQYF
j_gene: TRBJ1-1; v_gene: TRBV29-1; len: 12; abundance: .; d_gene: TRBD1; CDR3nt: TGCAGCGTTGAAAAACAGGGGGCTGGAGCTTTCTTT; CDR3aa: CSVEKQGAGAFF
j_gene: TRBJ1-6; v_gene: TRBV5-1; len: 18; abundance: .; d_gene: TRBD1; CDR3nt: TGCGCCAGCAGCCACATGGTACAGGGGAGCTCCTATAATTCACCCCTCCACTTT; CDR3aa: CASSHMVQGSSYNSPLHF
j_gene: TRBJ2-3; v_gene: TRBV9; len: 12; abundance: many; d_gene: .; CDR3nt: TGTGCCAGCAGCGTGGGCCGAGATACGCAGTATTTT; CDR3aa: CASSVGRDTQYF
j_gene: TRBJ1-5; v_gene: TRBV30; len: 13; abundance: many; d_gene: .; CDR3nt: TGTGCCTGTCTTCAGGGGTACAATCAGCCCCAGCATTTT; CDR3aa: CACLQGYNQPQHF
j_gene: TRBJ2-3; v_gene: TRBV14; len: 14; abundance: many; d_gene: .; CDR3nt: TGTGCCAGCAGCCATCGTGCCGGCACAGATACGCAGTATTTT; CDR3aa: CASSHRAGTDTQYF
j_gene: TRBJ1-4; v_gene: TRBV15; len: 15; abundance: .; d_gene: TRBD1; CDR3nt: TGTGCCACCAGCAGAGCGGACAGGGCTAGTGAAAAACTGTTTTTT; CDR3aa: CATSRADRASEKLFF
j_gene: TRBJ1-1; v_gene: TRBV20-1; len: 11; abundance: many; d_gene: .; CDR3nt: TGCAGTGTATCCGAGTACACTGAAGCTTTCTTT; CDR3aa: CSVSEYTEAFF
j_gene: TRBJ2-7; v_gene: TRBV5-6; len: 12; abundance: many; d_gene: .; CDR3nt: TGTGCCAGCAGCTTTACAGGGAGAGAGCAGTACTTC; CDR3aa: CASSFTGREQYF